This T cell receptor beta chain emerged from a study of blood T cell repertoires in COVID-19. Study summary: Acute-phase and convalescent COVID-19 samples originated in the United States, Italy and Spain. From T cells, B-cell-depleted T cells, or PBMCs came the material, which was cDNA or gDNA.

V lost 3 bases and J lost 8; bases outside the gene matches: 16. Germline CDR1 and CDR2: SGHRS and YFSETQ. CDR3 length: 17 amino acids. Assay: immunoSEQ multiplex PCR; the TCRdb copy retains only in-frame clones and omits some. The sample holds more than 100,000 clones, about 78% seen once. The source of this sequence is a man aged 70-80 years with acute or convalescent COVID-19. The chain is built from TRBV5-1 and TRBJ1-4; 7 bases match TRBD1. The source material was peripheral blood. CDR3 nucleotide sequence: TGCGCCAGCAGCTCCCAATTCGTGGGGGACAGCTCAGAAAAACTGTTTTTT. Amino acid sequence: CASSSQFVGDSSEKLFF.